This T cell receptor (beta chain) was identified in a study of T cell changes during pregnancy in multiple sclerosis. The ends were cut back, 8 bases at V and 2 bases at J, with 10 bases in the middle. Germline loops: CDR1 GTSNPN, CDR2 SVGIG (reference sequence). This CDR3 is built from 11 residues. Assay used: immunoSEQ multiplex PCR; TCRdb lists only in-frame clones, some missing. Among tens of thousands of clones listed, around nine tenths were seen once. The genes are TRBV30 and TRBJ2-7; the D is unclear. The input for sequencing was peripheral blood, taken in the third trimester of pregnancy. This TCR was recovered from a female donor with multiple sclerosis, enrolled in a pregnancy study. The CDR3 reads CAHGLAYEQYF. In DNA form, the CDR3 reads TGTGCCCACGGGTTAGCCTACGAGCAGTACTTC.